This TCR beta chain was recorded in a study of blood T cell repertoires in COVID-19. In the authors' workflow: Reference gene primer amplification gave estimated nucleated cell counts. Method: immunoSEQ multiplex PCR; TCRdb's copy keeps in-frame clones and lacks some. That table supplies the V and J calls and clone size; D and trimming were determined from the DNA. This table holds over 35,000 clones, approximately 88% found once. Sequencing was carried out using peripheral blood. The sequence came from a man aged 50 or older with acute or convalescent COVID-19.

This CDR3 reads CSVGGGQGSNEQFF. The CDR3 coding sequence is TGCAGCGTTGGGGGGGGACAGGGCTCGAATGAGCAGTTCTTC. This sequence joins TRBV29-1 and TRBJ2-1; 9 bases match TRBD1. V trimming: 4 bases; J trimming: 7 bases; junction bases outside the gene matches: 8. The CDR3 is 14 amino acids. Germline loops: CDR1 SQVTM, CDR2 ANQGSEA.